This TCR beta chain appears in the sequencing data of a study of T cells in Graves' hyperthyroidism and ophthalmopathy. Trimming took 4 bases from V and 0 from J, leaving 9 bases between them. The CDR3 length is 14 residues. CDR1 and CDR2 from the germline V gene are SQVTM and ANQGSEA. The study enrolled patients aged 18 to 65 with newly diagnosed hyperthyroidism of under 2 months' duration. The PBMCs studied were ones that came from 10 ml fresh peripheral blood. This clonotype was observed a few times. Amplification targeted TCR beta CDR3 regions from RNA transcripts. With the HTBI primer set, the TCR CDR3 went through a first round of RT-PCR. TCRdb recomputed calls from the multiplex PCR reads with MiXCR, one row per CDR3 protein. The sample has fewer than 450,000 distinct CDR3 sequences, roughly 15% seen once.

Sequencing used blood. The chain uses TRBV29-1 and TRBJ2-2, with unresolved D. The receptor was derived from a woman aged 25 to 45 with Graves' hyperthyroidism that later progressed to Graves' ophthalmopathy. The CDR3 bases are TGCAGCGTTGGGGAACACTCGAACACCGGGGAGCTGTTTTTT. It translates to CSVGEHSNTGELFF.